Presented here are 23 T cell receptor beta chains from one specimen sequenced in a study of long-term antiretroviral therapy in people with HIV. The libraries were made with immunoSEQ v3.0 at survey level. Clones were sequenced by immunoSEQ multiplex PCR, and TCRdb holds only the in-frame ones, with some missing. Of tens of thousands of clones listed, about 80% are singletons. Sequenced material: unsorted PBMCs, taken 0.3 years after starting antiretroviral therapy. The receptor source for this set is a man aged 35 to 55 with HIV.

The chain recombines TRBV11-3 with TRBJ2-3; 13 bases are shared with TRBD2. There are 15 residues in the CDR3. V lost 4 bases to trimming and J lost 4 bases; unmatched junction nucleotides: 2. In germline, CDR1 is SGHNT, CDR2 YENEEA. CDR3 sequence reads: CASSSGLAGADTQYF. The CDR3 region has the DNA TGTGCCAGCAGCTCTGGACTAGCGGGGGCAGATACGCAGTATTTT.

The rearrangement joins TRBV6-5 to TRBJ2-1, with TRBD1 matching over 8 bases. With V trimmed by 4 bases and J by 7 bases, 12 bases remained unmatched. Looked up from germline, CDR1 is MNHEY and CDR2 is SVGAGI. CDR3 size: 16 residues. The CDR3 is CASSSPRRQGANEQFF. In DNA, the CDR3 is TGTGCCAGCAGTTCCCCTCGCCGGCAGGGGGCAAATGAGCAGTTCTTC.

The V call is TRBV19, the J call TRBJ1-2; no clear D gene. The CDR3 runs 11 residues. The germline V gene has CDR1 LNHDA and CDR2 SQIVND (reference sequence). Trimming pared 9 bases from V and 8 bases from J, leaving 13 bases between. The CDR3 spells CASLGYGGYTF. The CDR3 DNA is TGTGCCAGCCTGGGGTATGGGGGCTACACCTTC. The entire variable domain, with the rest obtained from reference TRBV19 and TRBJ1-2, is as follows: DGGITQSPKYLFRKEGQNVTLSCEQNLNHDAMYWYRQDPGQGLRLIYYSQIVNDFQKGDIAEGYSVSREKKESFPLTVTSAQKNPTAFYLCASLGYGGYTFGSGTRLTVV.

The J gene is TRBJ2-2, the V gene TRBV28, with D tentatively TRBD2 (6 bases). Trimming removed 3 bases from V and 7 bases from J, with 24 bases in between. Germline V CDR1 and CDR2: MDHEN, SYDVKM. The CDR3 is made up of 18 amino acids. CDR3 in amino acids: CASSFSGGFSLRGGELFF. The CDR3 nucleotides are TGTGCCAGCAGTTTCTCCGGGGGATTTAGCCTCCGGGGCGGGGAGCTGTTTTTT.

This clone came up once. The chain couples TRBV27 to TRBJ2-1, with TRBD1 matching 8 bases. Per germline, CDR1 MNHEY and CDR2 SMNVEV (reference sequence). The ends lost 2 bases at V and 6 bases at J; junction bases unmatched: 6. The CDR3 sequence is 15 residues long. This CDR3 is CASSLTGGLSNEQFF. The CDR3 DNA follows: TGTGCCAGCAGTTTAACAGGGGGTCTAAGCAATGAGCAGTTCTTC.

In its sample, this clone was seen once. This chain links TRBV27 with TRBJ1-6; no firm D call. Trimming took off 2 bases at V and 7 bases at J, with 6 bases between the two ends. The CDR3 covers 13 residues. From germline, CDR1 is MNHEY and CDR2 SMNVEV (reference sequence). DNA of the CDR3: TGTGCCAGCAGTTTAGTGGGAAATTCACCCCTCCACTTT. Protein: CASSLVGNSPLHF.

This rearrangement joins TRBV7-9 to TRBJ2-3; TRBD2 might be the D (6 bases). The CDR3 is made up of 15 amino acids. CDR1 is SEHNR and CDR2 is FQNEAQ in the germline V gene (reference sequence). Trimming stripped 5 bases from V and 5 bases from J, with 17 bases between. The CDR3 DNA follows: TGTGCCAGCAGCCCCGGGACTGGTGGGGTAGATACGCAGTATTTT. It is translated as CASSPGTGGVDTQYF. Variable domain in full (rest from reference TRBV7-9 and TRBJ2-3): DTGVSQNPRHKITKRGQNVTFRCDPISEHNRLYWYRQTLGQGPEFLTYFQNEAQLEKSRLLSDRFSAERPKGSFSTLEIQRTEQGDSAMYLCASSPGTGGVDTQYFGPGTRLTVL.

This clone was counted once. The rearrangement links TRBV5-6 to TRBJ2-7, with 8 bases that match TRBD1. The J segment lost 6 bases and the V segment lost 1 base, leaving 6 bases of the junction unmatched. CDR3 size: 14 residues. Germline CDR1 is SGHDT and CDR2 is YYEEEE. The CDR3 region is CASSLRTGTSEQYF. The CDR3 nucleotides read TGTGCCAGCAGCTTGCGGACAGGGACCAGCGAGCAGTACTTC.

The V gene is TRBV10-3, the J gene TRBJ2-7, with D possibly being TRBD1 (6 bases). The germline V gene encodes CDR1 ENHRY and CDR2 SYGVKD. The CDR3 is 14 amino acids. V lost 4 bases to trimming and J lost 0 bases, with 10 bases between them. The CDR3 coding sequence is TGTGCCATCAGTGTTCTGGGGGCCTCCTACGAGCAGTACTTC. It yields the protein CAISVLGASYEQYF.

The rearrangement joins TRBV2 to TRBJ2-4; TRBD1 matches 12 bases. Losses at the gene ends were 3 bases for V and 0 bases for J; bases not matched to a gene: 9. The CDR3 has 19 amino acids. Germline V lookup: CDR1 SNHLY, CDR2 FYNNEI. The CDR3 sequence: CASSEGTGGEAIAKNIQYF. The CDR3 DNA is TGTGCCAGCAGTGAGGGGACAGGGGGCGAGGCCATAGCCAAAAACATTCAGTACTTC.

The chain joins TRBV5-6 to TRBJ2-7, with no clear D. This CDR3 is 15 amino acids long. The V and J ends lost 2 bases and 2 bases respectively, with 14 bases between them. The germline V gene encodes CDR1 SGHDT and CDR2 YYEEEE. In nucleotides, the CDR3 is TGTGCCAGCAGCTTCCGGGTAAACGGACCCTACGAGCAGTACTTC. This encodes CASSFRVNGPYEQYF.

This clone was counted between two and nine times. This chain links TRBV19 with TRBJ2-1; TRBD2 agrees at 10 bases. From germline, CDR1 is LNHDA and CDR2 SQIVND (reference sequence). The junction had 6 bases not matched to a gene; V was cut back by 1 base and J by 6 bases. This CDR3 comprises 16 residues. CDR3 in DNA: TGTGCCAGTAGTATAGGGGGTAGCGGGGGGTCCAATGAGCAGTTCTTC. The encoded protein is CASSIGGSGGSNEQFF.

J is TRBJ2-7 and V is TRBV11-2; no clear D gene. Germline values: CDR1 SGHAT, CDR2 FQNNGV. The length of the CDR3 is 13 residues. Deletions cut 0 bases from V and 5 bases from J, with 8 bases between. Written as DNA, the CDR3 is TGTGCCAGCAGCTTAGATGCAGGACACGAGCAGTACTTC. Translated, it gives CASSLDAGHEQYF.

The chain is built from TRBV2 and TRBJ1-2; TRBD1 agrees at 8 bases. The CDR3 extends over 14 amino acids. V was clipped by 7 bases and J by 5 bases; unmatched bases: 9. Germline V CDR1 and CDR2: SNHLY, FYNNEI. As DNA, the CDR3 is TGTGCCAGCAAGGGGGACAGGAGATCATATGGCTACACCTTC. Translation gives CASKGDRRSYGYTF.

The chain employs TRBV5-1 and TRBJ2-3, with D perhaps given as TRBD1 or TRBD2 (5 bases each). The CDR3 length is 14 residues. Germline CDR1 and CDR2: SGHRS and YFSETQ. Trimming stripped 5 bases from V and 0 bases from J, with 10 bases between. The CDR3 spells CASSRGESTDTQYF. CDR3 nucleotide sequence: TGCGCCAGCAGTCGAGGGGAAAGCACAGATACGCAGTATTTT.

The table lists this clone with a count of one. The rearrangement joins TRBV6-5 to TRBJ2-7; D not resolved. The V gene lost 0 bases and the J gene lost 6 bases, with 12 bases spanning the gap. The CDR3 is made up of 14 amino acids. Germline V CDR1 and CDR2: MNHEY, SVGAGI. The CDR3 here is CASSYSHKKSEQYF. CDR3 nucleotide sequence: TGTGCCAGCAGTTACTCCCACAAGAAGAGCGAGCAGTACTTC.

The J gene is TRBJ2-1, the V gene TRBV11-2, with D unclear. The germline V and J ends were trimmed by 8 bases and 7 bases, with 21 bases remaining between them. The CDR3 is 15 residues long. Germline assignment: CDR1 SGHAT and CDR2 FQNNGV. CDR3 amino acids: CASPTGAGPANEQFF. The DNA for the CDR3 is TGTGCCAGCCCCACCGGCGCCGGGCCAGCTAATGAGCAGTTCTTC.

The chain uses TRBV9 and TRBJ2-4, with a tentative D call TRBD2 (5 bases). CDR1 and CDR2 (germline): SGDLS, YYNGEE. Trimming stripped 4 bases from V and 0 bases from J, with 11 bases between. The CDR3 spans 15 residues. The CDR3 nucleotides are TGTGCCAGCAGCCCCAGTGAGGGAGCCAAAAACATTCAGTACTTC. It yields the protein CASSPSEGAKNIQYF.

The chain carries TRBV5-1 and TRBJ2-2; D possibly uses TRBD1 or TRBD2 (5 bases each). V was shortened by 0 bases and J by 8 bases, with 14 bases between the two germline ends. This CDR3 comprises 15 residues. Germline CDR1 SGHRS, CDR2 YFSETQ. The CDR3 loop reads CASSLEAGTAGELFF. The CDR3 DNA is TGCGCCAGCAGCTTGGAGGCAGGGACGGCGGGGGAGCTGTTTTTT. Looking up the rest from reference TRBV5-1 and TRBJ2-2 gives the full variable domain: KAGVTQTPRYLIKTRGQQVTLSCSPISGHRSVSWYQQTPGQGLQFLFEYFSETQRNKGNFPGRFSGRQFSNSRSEMNVSTLELGDSALYLCASSLEAGTAGELFFGEGSRLTVL.

The chain joins TRBV2 to TRBJ1-1; D remains ambiguous. The CDR3 totals 13 residues. With 4 bases removed from V and 0 bases from J, the gap between germline ends came to 6 bases. Germline V gene lookup returns CDR1 SNHLY and CDR2 FYNNEI. DNA of the CDR3: TGTGCCAGCAGTGTCGGTCTGAACACTGAAGCTTTCTTT. Translating gives CASSVGLNTEAFF.

The rearrangement joins TRBV7-2 to TRBJ1-1; no reliable D call. This CDR3 is 14 amino acids long. CDR1 and CDR2 (germline): SGHTA, FQGNSA. Trimming stripped 5 bases from V and 5 bases from J, with 15 bases between. CDR3: CASSTPRPGTEAFF. For the CDR3, the DNA is TGTGCCAGCAGCACCCCACGTCCGGGGACTGAAGCTTTCTTT.

This chain joins TRBV14 and TRBJ2-3; 8 positions agree with TRBD1. Looked up from germline, CDR1 is SGHDN and CDR2 is FVKESK. V lost 3 bases and J lost 2; bases outside the gene matches: 19. The CDR3 totals 20 residues. CDR3 nucleotides: TGTGCCAGCAGCCACCCCAAAGGGGAATTGACAGGGGCGCCCACAGATACGCAGTATTTT. Translating it yields CASSHPKGELTGAPTDTQYF.

The J gene is TRBJ2-3, the V gene TRBV29-1, with 7 nucleotides matching TRBD2. J gave up 1 base and V 7 bases, and 2 bases lay outside the gene matches. The CDR3 has 12 amino acids. Looked up from germline, CDR1 is SQVTM and CDR2 is ANQGSEA. The CDR3 sequence is CSGAGGTDTQYF. CDR3 sequence (DNA): TGCAGCGGGGCGGGAGGCACAGATACGCAGTATTTT.